This entry concerns a single T cell receptor beta chain. Time point here: patch test 1, 2 weeks after DPC sensitization. Noted treatment: therapeutic diphenylcyclopropenone sensitization with weekly scalp DPC. MiXCR, applied by TCRdb to the RACE reads, yields one record per CDR3 protein. The table lists roughly 160,000 distinct CDR3 sequences, more than 14% of them singletons. This sample is part of a study of human T cells and chemical hapten exposure. The starting material was whole blood, obtained in connection with sensitization to the hapten diphenylcyclopropenone (DPC). This clonotype was obtained from a woman in her 30s with alopecia areata. Some clones in this sample may be carry-over from other donors' samples.

The CDR3 reads CASSFSGVQETQYF. CDR3 sequence (DNA): TGCGCCAGCAGCTTTTCGGGAGTCCAAGAGACCCAGTACTTC. The chain is built from TRBV5-1 and TRBJ2-5; D may be TRBD2 (6 bases). V was cut by 2 bases and J by 1 base, with 9 bases left in between. Germline V gives CDR1 SGHRS, CDR2 YFSETQ. This CDR3 contains 14 residues.